This T cell receptor (beta chain) was identified during a study of glioma-infiltrating T cells after dendritic cell vaccination. Study as a whole: Patients received three intradermal dendritic cell vaccine injections at biweekly intervals.

Details on this clone: Its antigen is not identified.

Notes on the study in general: Complete blood and tumor specimen sets were limited to few patients. TCR clonality showed no direct relationship with survival.

CDR3 length: 11 residues. Germline V gene data show CDR1 as MNHNS and CDR2 as SASEGT. With V trimmed by 10 bases and J by 11 bases, 8 bases remained unmatched. The time point here: after dendritic cell vaccination, including at tumor progression/relapse. The primer mix had 60 V beta and 13 J beta primers. Repertoires were generated with immunoSEQ multiplex PCR, while TCRdb's copy carries only in-frame clones and drops some. Of about 50,000 clones in the sample, around 91% were seen once. This sequence originates from a human donor with glioblastoma. This chain joins TRBV6-1 and TRBJ2-3; 8 bases are a match to TRBD2. The specimen comprised blood, sampled after dendritic cell vaccination. Here the CDR3 DNA reads TGTGCCATTGGATCCGGGACTAGGCAGTATTTT. Residues: CAIGSGTRQYF.